This T cell receptor beta chain was sequenced in a study of cytomegalovirus exposure and HLA in healthy donors. Study at large: The roughly 110 validation repertoires matched the approximately 700 first-cohort repertoires in platform, a later analysis reported.

Germline values: CDR1 SGHTS, CDR2 YDEGEE. V was trimmed by 0 bases and J by 4 bases, leaving 13 bases between them. CDR3 length equals 15 residues. Study-wide findings and caveats: The authors enumerated 180 or so TCR beta chains as linked to cytomegalovirus. Most TCR sequences showed up rarely, but some public TCRs showed up in many donors.

Profiled with immunoSEQ multiplex PCR; TCRdb holds only in-frame clones, not every one. Counted here are roughly 75,000 clones, around 85% occurring once; the ten biggest clones make up 3%. On this clone: The target antigen is unknown.

The sequenced sample consisted of PBMCs. This chain uses TRBV5-8 with TRBJ1-2; D perhaps matches TRBD1 (5 bases). This receptor was obtained from a young man in good health and CMV-seronegative. CDR3 bases: TGTGCCAGCAGCTTGGGTCGGGGGTTTATCTATGGCTACACCTTC. It translates to CASSLGRGFIYGYTF. The variable domain in full, with the rest retrieved from reference TRBV5-8 and TRBJ1-2, is EAGVTQSPTHLIKTRGQQATLRCSPISGHTSVYWYQQALGLGLQFLLWYDEGEERNRGNFPPRFSGRQFPNYSSELNVNALELEDSALYLCASSLGRGFIYGYTFGSGTRLTVV.